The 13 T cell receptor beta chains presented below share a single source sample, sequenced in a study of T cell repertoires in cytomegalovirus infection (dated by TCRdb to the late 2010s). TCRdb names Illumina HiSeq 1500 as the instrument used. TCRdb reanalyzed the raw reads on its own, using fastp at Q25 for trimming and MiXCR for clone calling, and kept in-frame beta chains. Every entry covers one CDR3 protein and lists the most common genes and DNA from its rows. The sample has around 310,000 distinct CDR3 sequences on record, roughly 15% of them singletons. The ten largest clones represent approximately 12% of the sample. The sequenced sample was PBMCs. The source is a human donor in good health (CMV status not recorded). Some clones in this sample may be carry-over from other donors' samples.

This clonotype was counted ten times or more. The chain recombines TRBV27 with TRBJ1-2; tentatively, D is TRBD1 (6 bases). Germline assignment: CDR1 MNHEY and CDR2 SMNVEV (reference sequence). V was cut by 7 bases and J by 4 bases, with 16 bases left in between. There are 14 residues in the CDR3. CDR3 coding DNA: TGTGCCAGCACCCCTACAGGGAACCCCTATGGCTACACCTTC. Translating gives CASTPTGNPYGYTF.

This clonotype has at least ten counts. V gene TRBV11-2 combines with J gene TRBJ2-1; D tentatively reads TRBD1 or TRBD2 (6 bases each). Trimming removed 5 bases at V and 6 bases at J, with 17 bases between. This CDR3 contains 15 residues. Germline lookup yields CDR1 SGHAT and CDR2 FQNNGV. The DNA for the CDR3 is TGTGCCAGCAGCCCCGTTCGGGGGCTTGGCAATGAGCAGTTCTTC. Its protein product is CASSPVRGLGNEQFF. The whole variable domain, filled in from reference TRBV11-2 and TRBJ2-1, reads EAGVAQSPRYKIIEKRQSVAFWCNPISGHATLYWYQQILGQGPKLLIQFQNNGVVDDSQLPKDRFSAERLKGVDSTLKIQPAKLEDSAVYLCASSPVRGLGNEQFFGPGTRLTVL.

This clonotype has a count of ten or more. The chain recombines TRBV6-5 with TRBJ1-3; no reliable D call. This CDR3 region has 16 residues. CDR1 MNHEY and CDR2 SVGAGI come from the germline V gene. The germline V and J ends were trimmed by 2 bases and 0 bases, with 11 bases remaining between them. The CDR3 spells CASSYSVGLSGNTIYF. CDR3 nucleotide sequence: TGTGCCAGCAGTTACAGCGTTGGGCTCTCTGGAAACACCATATATTTT.

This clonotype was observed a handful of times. The CDR3 region is CASRNTRSGSPLHF. The CDR3, as DNA: TGTGCCAGCAGAAACACCCGCTCGGGTTCACCCCTCCACTTT. The chain is built from TRBV12-3 or TRBV12-4 and TRBJ1-6, with D unclear. The CDR3 loop spans 14 amino acids. Trimming cost V 6 bases and J 9 bases, with 15 bases left between them.

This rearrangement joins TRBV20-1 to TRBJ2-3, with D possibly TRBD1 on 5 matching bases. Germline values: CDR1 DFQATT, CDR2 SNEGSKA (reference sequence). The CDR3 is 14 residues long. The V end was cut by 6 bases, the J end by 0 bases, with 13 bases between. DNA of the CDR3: TGCAGTGCGATCAGGGCAGCTAGCACAGATACGCAGTATTTT. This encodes CSAIRAASTDTQYF.

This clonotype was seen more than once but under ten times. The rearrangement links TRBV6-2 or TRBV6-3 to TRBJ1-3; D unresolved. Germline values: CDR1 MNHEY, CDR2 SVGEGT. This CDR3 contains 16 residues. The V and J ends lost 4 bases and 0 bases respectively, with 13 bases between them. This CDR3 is CASSSDGGSSGNTIYF. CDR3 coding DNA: TGTGCCAGCAGTTCCGACGGAGGGTCCTCTGGAAACACCATATATTTT.

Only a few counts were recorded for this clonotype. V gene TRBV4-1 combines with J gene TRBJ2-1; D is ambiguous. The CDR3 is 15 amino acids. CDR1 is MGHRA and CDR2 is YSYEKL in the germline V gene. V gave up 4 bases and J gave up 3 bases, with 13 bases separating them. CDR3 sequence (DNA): TGCGCCAGCAGCCCCGAGGCTGTAAGCTACAATGAGCAGTTCTTC. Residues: CASSPEAVSYNEQFF.

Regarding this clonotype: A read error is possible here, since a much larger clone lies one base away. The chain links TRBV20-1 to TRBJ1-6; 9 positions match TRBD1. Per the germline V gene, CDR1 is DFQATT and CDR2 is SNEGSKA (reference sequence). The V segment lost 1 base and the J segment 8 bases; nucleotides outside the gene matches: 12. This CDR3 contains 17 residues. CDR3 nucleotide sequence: TGCAGTGCTAGAGCCCCTTCGACAGGGGGAAGTGATTCACCCCTCCACTTT. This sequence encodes CSARAPSTGGSDSPLHF.

The CDR3 DNA reads TGTGCCAGCAGCCAAGCGGCGGGATTATCCTACGAGCAGTACTTC. It is translated as CASSQAAGLSYEQYF. The V gene is TRBV3-1, the J gene TRBJ2-7; TRBD2 might be the D (6 bases). The CDR3 runs 15 residues. The germline CDR1 and CDR2 sequences are LGHDT and YNNKEL (reference sequence). V lost 1 base and J lost 1, with 11 bases in between.

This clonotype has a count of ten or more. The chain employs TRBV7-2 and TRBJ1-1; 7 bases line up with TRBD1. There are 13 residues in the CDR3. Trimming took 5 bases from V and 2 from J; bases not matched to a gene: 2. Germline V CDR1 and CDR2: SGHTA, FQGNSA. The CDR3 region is CASSGDRNTEAFF. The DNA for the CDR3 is TGTGCCAGCAGCGGGGACAGAAACACTGAAGCTTTCTTT.

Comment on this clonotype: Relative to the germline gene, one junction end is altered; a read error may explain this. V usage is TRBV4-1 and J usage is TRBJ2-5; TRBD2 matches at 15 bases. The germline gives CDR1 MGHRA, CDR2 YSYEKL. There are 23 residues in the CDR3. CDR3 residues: CASSQILDRGTSGGPRSQETQYF. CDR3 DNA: TGTGCCAGCAGCCAAATACTAGATAGGGGGACTAGCGGGGGGCCTCGTTCACAAGAGACCCAGTACTTC.

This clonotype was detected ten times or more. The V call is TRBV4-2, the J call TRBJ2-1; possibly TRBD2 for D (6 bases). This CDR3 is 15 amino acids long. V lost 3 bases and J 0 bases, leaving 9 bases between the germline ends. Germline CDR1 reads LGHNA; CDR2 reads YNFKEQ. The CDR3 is CASSHSGTSYNEQFF. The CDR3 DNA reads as TGTGCCAGCAGCCATAGCGGAACCTCCTACAATGAGCAGTTCTTC.

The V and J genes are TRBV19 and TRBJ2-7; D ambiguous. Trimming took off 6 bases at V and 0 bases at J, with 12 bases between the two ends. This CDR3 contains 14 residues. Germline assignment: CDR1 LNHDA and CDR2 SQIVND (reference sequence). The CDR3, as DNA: TGTGCCAGTAGCGACCCGGGCACCTCCTACGAGCAGTACTTC. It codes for CASSDPGTSYEQYF.